Sequencing of this T cell receptor beta chain was carried out in a study of T cells after yellow fever vaccination. Study-level information: The SMART-Seq v4 Ultra Low Input method served to prepare the low-cell-number fractions.

Details on this clonotype: Its specificity is not known.

Study-wide results and limits: Secondary responses were weaker yet peaked faster, day 5 versus 15.

V was clipped by 0 bases and J by 6 bases, with 16 bases between them. The CDR3 length is 16 residues. Germline V gene lookup returns CDR1 SGHDT and CDR2 YYEEEE. They built TCR cDNA with 5'RACE template switching, a step that put in a universal primer site and UMIs. MiXCR, applied by TCRdb to the 5' RACE reads, yields one record per CDR3 protein. Here the sample spans hundreds of thousands of distinct CDR3 sequences, 3.6% being singletons. The V and J genes are TRBV5-6 and TRBJ2-1, with D possibly matching TRBD2 (5 bases). The material sequenced was PBMCs, taken on the day of the yellow fever booster vaccination. The source of this sequence is a young man who received the YFV17D yellow fever vaccine. CDR3 loop: CASSLVPADSRNEQFF. Here the CDR3 DNA reads TGTGCCAGCAGCTTGGTCCCGGCGGACTCCCGCAATGAGCAGTTCTTC.